This T cell receptor beta chain stems from a study of blood T cell repertoires in COVID-19. Overall study context: Donors in the United States, Italy and Spain gave samples during acute or convalescent COVID-19. In each case, the material was cDNA or gDNA derived from T cells, B-cell-depleted T cells, or PBMCs.

Original handling: For nucleated cells, counts were estimated from reference gene primer amplification. Generated by immunoSEQ multiplex PCR, the TCRdb table keeps only in-frame clones and is missing some. V, J and clone size reflect that table, while D and trimming were determined from the DNA. The data hold hundreds of thousands of clones, with around nine tenths observed a single time. The CDR3 is made up of 13 amino acids. Trimming cost V 1 base and J 5 bases, with 6 bases left between them. Patients of the Seattle cohort, enrolled during active infection, were followed longitudinally. J is TRBJ1-5 and V is TRBV12-3 or TRBV12-4; D remains ambiguous. This TCR was recovered from a woman in her twenties or thirties with COVID-19, enrolled during active disease. The sequenced sample was peripheral blood. The DNA for the CDR3 is TGTGCCAGCAGTTTAGGCAGTCATCAGCCCCAGCATTTT. Encoded protein: CASSLGSHQPQHF.